The 27 T cell receptor beta chains below were found in one sample sequenced in a study of shared clonotypes between healthy human individuals. Produced via immunoSEQ multiplex PCR; TCRdb's table is partial and in-frame only. The table records around 600,000 clones, 95% of them present only once. Positively selected for CCR7, the CD45RO-negative cells used as naive CD8 cells excluded terminally differentiated effector memory CD45RA+ cells. Sequencing was carried out using naive CD8+ T cells sorted from blood. These receptors were taken from a woman in her twenties or thirties in good health.

The chain combines TRBV9 with TRBJ1-1; D gene uncertain. The CDR3 has 12 residues. Trimming stripped 0 bases from V and 5 bases from J, with 5 bases between. The germline V gene encodes CDR1 SGDLS and CDR2 YYNGEE. The CDR3 bases are TGTGCCAGCAGCGTAGGGGATACTGAAGCTTTCTTT. Translated, it gives CASSVGDTEAFF.

V usage is TRBV28 and J usage is TRBJ1-5; D ambiguous. V lost 7 bases and J 5 bases, leaving 15 bases between the germline ends. CDR3 length: 14 amino acids. CDR1 is MDHEN, CDR2 SYDVKM, per germline. As DNA, the CDR3 is TGTGCCAGCAAATCAACATGGGAGGATCAGCCCCAGCATTTT. Protein sequence: CASKSTWEDQPQHF.

The chain recombines TRBV9 with TRBJ2-1; TRBD2 aligns across 9 bases. This CDR3 contains 16 residues. V lost 0 bases to trimming and J lost 4 bases; unmatched junction nucleotides: 5. Germline CDR1 SGDLS, CDR2 YYNGEE. The CDR3 coding sequence is TGTGCCAGCAGCGTAGAGGCTAGCGGGGATTACAATGAGCAGTTCTTC. It translates to CASSVEASGDYNEQFF. Based on the CDR3 plus reference TRBV9 and TRBJ2-1, the full variable domain is DSGVTQTPKHLITATGQRVTLRCSPRSGDLSVYWYQQSLDQGLQFLIQYYNGEERAKGNILERFSAQQFPDLHSELNLSSLELGDSALYFCASSVEASGDYNEQFFGPGTRLTVL.

V gene TRBV4-1 combines with J gene TRBJ2-5; D may match TRBD1 or TRBD2 (6 bases each). The CDR3 consists of 14 residues. Germline V gives CDR1 MGHRA, CDR2 YSYEKL. The V and J ends lost 4 bases and 5 bases respectively, with 14 bases between them. The CDR3 region is CASSRYGGRETQYF. CDR3 DNA sequence: TGCGCCAGCAGCCGATACGGGGGCCGGGAGACCCAGTACTTC.

The chain links TRBV5-1 to TRBJ2-7; 10 bases match TRBD1. The CDR3 runs to 15 residues. V was clipped by 4 bases and J by 4 bases; unmatched bases: 8. CDR1 and CDR2 (germline): SGHRS, YFSETQ. The CDR3 bases are TGCGCCAGCAGCGAACAGACAGGGGGCTTTTACGAGCAGTACTTC. Translation gives CASSEQTGGFYEQYF.

Worth noting for this clone: Other DNA sequences in the same sample also yield this CDR3. CDR3 nucleotides: TGCAGCGTTGAAGTGGGACAGGGCTACGAGCAGTACTTC. Translated: CSVEVGQGYEQYF. The chain uses TRBV29-1 and TRBJ2-7, with 9 bases matching TRBD1. Trimming cost V 1 base and J 3 bases; bases outside gene matches: 1. In germline, CDR1 is SQVTM, CDR2 ANQGSEA. There are 13 residues in the CDR3.

The chain combines TRBV5-1 with TRBJ2-1; 7 nucleotides match TRBD2. Germline CDR1 is SGHRS and CDR2 is YFSETQ. Unmatched junction bases numbered 9, after V lost 0 bases and J lost 3 bases. The length of the CDR3 is 17 residues. The CDR3 sequence: CASSLAELAEGYNEQFF. The CDR3 DNA sequence: TGCGCCAGCAGCTTGGCCGAGCTAGCGGAGGGCTACAATGAGCAGTTCTTC.

The chain uses TRBV30 and TRBJ2-7; TRBD1 agrees at 10 bases. Germline CDR1 GTSNPN, CDR2 SVGIG (reference sequence). This CDR3 is 17 amino acids long. V shed 3 bases and J 2 bases; nucleotides not matched to a gene: 13. CDR3 coding DNA: TGTGCCTGGAGGACTTGGGTCCCGGGACAGGGGACCTACGAGCAGTACTTC. Translation: CAWRTWVPGQGTYEQYF.

This chain connects TRBV15 to TRBJ2-1, with D perhaps TRBD2 (5 bases). Germline loops: CDR1 LNHNV, CDR2 YYDKDF (reference sequence). V was shortened by 2 bases and J by 9 bases, with 11 bases between the two germline ends. The CDR3 is 13 amino acids. The CDR3 DNA reads TGTGCCACCAGCAGAATCGTCGGAGGTGAGCAGTTCTTC. It codes for CATSRIVGGEQFF. Full variable domain (missing parts from reference TRBV15 and TRBJ2-1): DAMVIQNPRYQVTQFGKPVTLSCSQTLNHNVMYWYQQKSSQAPKLLFHYYDKDFNNEADTPDNFQSRRPNTSFCFLDIRSPGLGDTAMYLCATSRIVGGEQFFGPGTRLTVL.

The chain is built from TRBV29-1 and TRBJ1-1, with 8 nucleotides matching TRBD1. The CDR3 covers 13 residues. Germline values: CDR1 SQVTM, CDR2 ANQGSEA. V lost 5 bases, J lost 4 bases, and 6 bases stayed unmatched. The CDR3 loop reads CSVTGQGATEAFF. DNA for the CDR3: TGCAGCGTTACCGGGCAGGGGGCCACTGAAGCTTTCTTT.

The chain employs TRBV10-3 and TRBJ2-1; TRBD1 aligns across 10 bases. Losses at the gene ends were 2 bases for V and 8 bases for J; bases not matched to a gene: 3. The CDR3 is made up of 14 amino acids. The germline V gene has CDR1 ENHRY and CDR2 SYGVKD. The CDR3, as DNA: TGTGCCATCAGTGAGGACAGGGGGCCGGATGAGCAGTTCTTC. Amino acid sequence: CAISEDRGPDEQFF.

This sequence joins TRBV7-9 and TRBJ2-1; 10 nucleotides line up with TRBD2. The germline CDR1 and CDR2 sequences are SEHNR and FQNEAQ (reference sequence). The trim removed 2 bases at V and 7 bases at J, leaving 2 bases unmatched. This CDR3 comprises 14 residues. The CDR3 region has the DNA TGTGCCAGCAGCTTACTAGCGGGAGCGAATGAGCAGTTCTTC. Translating it yields CASSLLAGANEQFF. The full variable domain, in which reference TRBV7-9 and TRBJ2-1 provide the parts outside the CDR3, is DTGVSQNPRHKITKRGQNVTFRCDPISEHNRLYWYRQTLGQGPEFLTYFQNEAQLEKSRLLSDRFSAERPKGSFSTLEIQRTEQGDSAMYLCASSLLAGANEQFFGPGTRLTVL.

In the case of this clone: Given a much more abundant clone one base away, this may be a read error. The sample has other DNA sequences that encode this CDR3 too. The rearrangement uses TRBV27 and TRBJ2-7; 8 bases match TRBD1. The CDR3 is made up of 13 amino acids. The V gene's germline CDR1 is MNHEY and CDR2 SMNVEV (reference sequence). J was trimmed by 3 bases and V by 6 bases; bases with no gene match: 4. In DNA form, the CDR3 reads TGTGCCAGCAGCCCCGGGACAGGCTACGAGCAGTACTTC. The encoded protein is CASSPGTGYEQYF.

This clone was recorded once. The V call is TRBV2, the J call TRBJ2-3, with 12 positions matching TRBD2. V lost 7 bases to trimming and J lost 1 base; unmatched junction nucleotides: 12. CDR3 length: 18 amino acids. Germline V gene sequence: CDR1 SNHLY, CDR2 FYNNEI. The CDR3 region has the DNA TGTGCCAGCACCCTACTAGCGGGAGGACCAACGGGCACAGATACGCAGTATTTT. Residues: CASTLLAGGPTGTDTQYF.

The J gene is TRBJ2-1, the V gene TRBV2; 7 bases are shared with TRBD1. From germline, CDR1 is SNHLY and CDR2 FYNNEI. V lost 6 bases, J lost 4 bases, and 6 bases stayed unmatched. The CDR3 is made up of 14 amino acids. The DNA for the CDR3 is TGTGCCAGCAGAGACCGGGACAGTTACAATGAGCAGTTCTTC. Amino acid sequence: CASRDRDSYNEQFF. The full variable domain, completed using reference TRBV2 and TRBJ2-1, is EPEVTQTPSHQVTQMGQEVILRCVPISNHLYFYWYRQILGQKVEFLVSFYNNEISEKSEIFDDQFSVERPDGSNFTLKIRSTKLEDSAMYFCASRDRDSYNEQFFGPGTRLTVL.

This sequence joins TRBV28 and TRBJ1-6, with TRBD1 matching over 8 bases. Trimming took 5 bases from V and 4 from J; bases not matched to a gene: 4. This CDR3 comprises 15 residues. The germline V gene has CDR1 MDHEN and CDR2 SYDVKM. CDR3 loop: CASSPRTGYNSPLHF. DNA of the CDR3: TGTGCCAGCAGTCCAAGGACAGGGTATAATTCACCCCTCCACTTT.

In this sample, this clone turned up once. The V gene is TRBV30, the J gene TRBJ2-5, with a possible D match to TRBD2 (5 bases). Per germline, CDR1 GTSNPN and CDR2 SVGIG (reference sequence). Trimming removed 4 bases from V and 5 bases from J, with 14 bases in between. The CDR3 extends over 13 amino acids. CDR3 sequence (DNA): TGTGCCTGGAATGGTGGGAGCTCGGAGACCCAGTACTTC. The encoded protein is CAWNGGSSETQYF. The full variable domain, with the rest looked up from reference TRBV30 and TRBJ2-5, is SQTIHQWPATLVQPVGSPLSLECTVEGTSNPNLYWYRQAAGRGLQLLFYSVGIGQISSEVPQNLSASRPQDRQFILSSKKLLLSDSGFYLCAWNGGSSETQYFGPGTRLLVL.

The chain links TRBV29-1 to TRBJ2-1; the D call may be TRBD1 or TRBD2 (5 bases each). The V gene's germline CDR1 is SQVTM and CDR2 ANQGSEA. CDR3 length equals 14 residues. V dropped 5 bases and J dropped 7 bases, with 18 bases sitting between them. The CDR3 nucleotides are TGCAGCGTTATGGGACCGGCCAATAGGAATGAGCAGTTCTTC. This translates into CSVMGPANRNEQFF.

As to this clone: Other DNA sequences from this sample encode an identical CDR3 as well. This chain joins TRBV27 and TRBJ2-7, with D unclear. The CDR3 spans 13 residues. Looked up from germline, CDR1 is MNHEY and CDR2 is SMNVEV (reference sequence). V lost 4 bases and J lost 3, with 10 bases in between. Here the CDR3 reads CASSSLGSYEQYF. CDR3 DNA sequence: TGTGCCAGCAGTTCACTGGGTAGCTACGAGCAGTACTTC.

The rearrangement links TRBV19 to TRBJ2-3; the D call may be TRBD1 or TRBD2 (6 bases each). Per germline, CDR1 LNHDA and CDR2 SQIVND (reference sequence). This CDR3 spans 15 amino acids. The V and J ends lost 5 bases and 2 bases respectively, with 14 bases between them. The DNA of the CDR3 is TGTGCCAGTAGTGAGGGGGGAGGTTACACAGATACGCAGTATTTT. Its protein product is CASSEGGGYTDTQYF.

Written as DNA, the CDR3 is TGTGCCAGCAGTTTAACCGGACTGTTGAATGAGCAGTTCTTC. It encodes CASSLTGLLNEQFF. V usage is TRBV27 and J usage is TRBJ2-1, with a possible D match to TRBD2 (5 bases). V was pared by 2 bases and J by 7 bases, with 12 bases between. Germline V gene data show CDR1 as MNHEY and CDR2 as SMNVEV (reference sequence). This CDR3 has 14 residues.

In DNA, the CDR3 is TGCAGCGTCCGACTAGCGACAAGCTCCTACAATGAGCAGTTCTTC. It is translated as CSVRLATSSYNEQFF. The chain combines TRBV29-1 with TRBJ2-1; TRBD2 aligns across 8 bases. CDR3 size: 15 residues. V dropped 6 bases and J dropped 0; count of bases not matched to a gene: 7. Germline V gives CDR1 SQVTM, CDR2 ANQGSEA.

The rearrangement joins TRBV7-2 to TRBJ1-5; no firm D call. Per the germline V gene, CDR1 is SGHTA and CDR2 is FQGNSA. V was pared by 2 bases and J by 0 bases, with 5 bases between. The CDR3 has 14 residues. CDR3 sequence (DNA): TGTGCCAGCAGCTTAACCCTTAGCAATCAGCCCCAGCATTTT. Encoded protein: CASSLTLSNQPQHF.

The chain combines TRBV6-1 with TRBJ2-7; 11 bases match TRBD1. Germline V gives CDR1 MNHNS, CDR2 SASEGT. Trimming took 0 bases from V and 4 from J; bases not matched to a gene: 8. The CDR3 length is 17 residues. Here the CDR3 DNA reads TGTGCCAGCAGTGAAGCGTACCCCGGGACAGGGGGATACGAGCAGTACTTC. Translated: CASSEAYPGTGGYEQYF.

The chain couples TRBV4-1 to TRBJ2-1, with 7 bases lining up with TRBD1. Germline CDR1 is MGHRA and CDR2 is YSYEKL. The trim removed 5 bases at V and 2 bases at J, leaving 3 bases unmatched. This CDR3 region has 14 residues. The CDR3 loop is CASSGQVTYNEQFF. The CDR3 DNA follows: TGCGCCAGCAGCGGACAGGTTACCTACAATGAGCAGTTCTTC.

This chain connects TRBV11-1 to TRBJ1-3, with D uncertain. There are 14 residues in the CDR3. With 5 bases removed from V and 2 bases from J, the gap between germline ends came to 10 bases. The germline CDR1 and CDR2 sequences are SGHAT and FQDESV (reference sequence). CDR3 protein: CASSPRGTGNTIYF. The CDR3 nucleotides are TGTGCCAGCAGCCCACGTGGAACTGGAAACACCATATATTTT.

The chain combines TRBV5-4 with TRBJ2-2, with D perhaps given as TRBD1 or TRBD2 (6 bases each). V was pared by 0 bases and J by 5 bases, with 17 bases between. The CDR3 is 17 residues long. The V gene's germline CDR1 is SGHNT and CDR2 YYREEE (reference sequence). The DNA for the CDR3 is TGTGCCAGCAGCTTGGGATCGGGGGCAGGGCGGACCGGGGAGCTGTTTTTT. Protein product: CASSLGSGAGRTGELFF.